The T cell receptor (beta chain) under discussion was sequenced for a study of blood T cell repertoires in COVID-19. Looking at the study overall: Acute and convalescent COVID-19 samples came from the United States, Italy and Spain. The cDNA or gDNA used as material had been derived from T cells, B-cell-depleted T cells, or PBMCs.

This clone came up a few times. Profiling relied on immunoSEQ multiplex PCR, and the TCRdb table lists in-frame clones only, not all of them. The repertoire includes about 440,000 clones, around 89% of them detected once, and 4.3% sits in the top ten. Germline V lookup: CDR1 SGHNT, CDR2 YYREEE (reference sequence). Trimming cost V 2 bases and J 6 bases; bases outside gene matches: 3. The CDR3 has 14 residues. V is TRBV5-4 and J is TRBJ2-3; 10 nucleotides align to TRBD2. Sequencing was carried out using peripheral blood. The receptor comes from a woman aged 25 to 39 with acute or convalescent COVID-19. CDR3 sequence: CASSLSGGADTQYF. The CDR3 nucleotides are TGTGCCAGCAGCTTAAGCGGGGGGGCTGATACGCAGTATTTT.